The entry below gives a single TCR beta chain sequence along with its context. Its antigen is unidentified. V was shortened by 5 bases and J by 0 bases, with 13 bases between the two germline ends. This CDR3 has 15 residues. Germline V gene lookup returns CDR1 SGHKS and CDR2 YYEKEE (reference sequence). The sample comes from a study of CD8+CD57+ T cells in acquired aplastic anemia. Study-level background: On average, sorted CD4+ and CD8+ cells gave approximately 3 ug of DNA. Study-level points and caveats: Significant differences in CD8+ Simpson's diversity were not observed between patients and controls.

Using genomic DNA as the template, TCR beta VDJ and CDR3 profiling was carried out. TCRdb reprocessed the reads with MiXCR, giving one entry per CDR3 protein. Here the sample spans 200,000 or so distinct CDR3 sequences, 48% being singletons. It was patients with CD8+CD57+ cell expansion by flow cytometry who were chosen for sequencing. Sequencing was performed on sorted CD4+, CD8+, or CD8+CD57+ T cells (not recorded which) from PBMCs. The V call is TRBV5-5, the J call TRBJ2-3, with D perhaps given as TRBD1 or TRBD2 (5 bases each). The sequence derives from a human donor with aplastic anemia. Written as DNA, the CDR3 is TGTGCCAGCAGGGGGACCGCTACGAGCACAGATACGCAGTATTTT. Its translation: CASRGTATSTDTQYF.